This T cell receptor (beta chain) was documented in a study of CD8+ T cells in alopecia areata. Overall study results and limits: Scalp sample sequencing also detects resident alphabeta T cells of normal skin.

The CDR3 runs 11 residues. CDR1 is DFQATT, CDR2 SNEGSKA, per germline (reference sequence). The ends were cut back, 5 bases at V and 6 bases at J, with 9 bases in the middle. Extracted RNA was reverse transcribed into cDNA, the sequencing template. The assay was immunoSEQ multiplex PCR, and TCRdb's table has in-frame clones only and misses some. The top ten clones hold around 1.6% of a sample with some 220,000 clones, about 58% of them seen once. As for this clone: Antigen specificity is unknown.

Specified treatment: oral pan-JAK inhibitor, 5-10 mg twice daily. Individuals with alopecia areata gave both lesional scalp punch biopsies and peripheral blood for collection. The chain uses TRBV20-1 and TRBJ2-3; D gene uncertain. The sequence derives from a human donor with alopecia areata. The input for sequencing was CD4+ T cells sorted from blood, taken at week 4, from a patient treated with tofacitinib. CDR3 DNA: TGCAGTGCTTTAGTCGTCGATACGCAGTATTTT. Residues: CSALVVDTQYF.